This T cell receptor (beta chain) originates from a study of tumor-infiltrating lymphocytes in primary liver carcinoma. V was pared by 6 bases and J by 3 bases, with 9 bases between. The V gene's germline CDR1 is MNHEY and CDR2 SVGEGT. The CDR3 is 12 residues long. Study-level findings and limits: It was tumor-adjacent and tumor-blood pairs that overlapped less than tumor region pairs did.

Out of unsorted whole blood came the blood RNA, and germline DNA was extracted as well. Notes on this clonotype: Antigen specificity is unknown. In this CDR3 the conserved last residue, phenylalanine or tryptophan, is missing, so a read error is likely.

A primer matching the constant region was used to make TCR beta cDNA from approximately 0.45 ug of total RNA. Amplification in three nested multiplex PCR rounds with slightly modified ARM-PCR gave rise to TCR beta libraries. TRBV1-TRBV30 forward primers paired with a C-beta reverse primer were used in the first two PCR rounds, which ran roughly 9 cycles each. TCRdb itself ran the multiplex PCR reads through MiXCR, one entry per CDR3 protein. The repertoire holds 250,000 to 350,000 distinct CDR3 sequences, with about three fifths as singletons. The V and J genes are TRBV6-2 or TRBV6-3 and TRBJ2-7; D unclear. The clonotype originates from a woman aged 25 to 39 with primary liver carcinoma and hepatitis B virus infection. Material for sequencing was peripheral blood. CDR3 residues: CASRDESYEQYL. The CDR3 bases are TGTGCCAGCAGAGACGAGAGCTACGAGCAGTACCTC.